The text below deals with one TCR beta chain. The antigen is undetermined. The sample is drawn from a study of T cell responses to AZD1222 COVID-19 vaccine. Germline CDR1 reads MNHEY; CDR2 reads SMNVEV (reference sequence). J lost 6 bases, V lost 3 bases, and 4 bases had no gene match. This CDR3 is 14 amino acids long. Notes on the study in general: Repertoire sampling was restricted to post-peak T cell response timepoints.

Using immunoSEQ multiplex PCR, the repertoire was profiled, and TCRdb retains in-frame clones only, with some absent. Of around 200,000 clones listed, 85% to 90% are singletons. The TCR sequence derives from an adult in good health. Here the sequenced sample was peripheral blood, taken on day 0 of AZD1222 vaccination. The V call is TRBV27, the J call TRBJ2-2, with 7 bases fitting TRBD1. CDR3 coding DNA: TGTGCCAGCAGTTTTTTGCAGGGGGCCGGGGAGCTGTTTTTT. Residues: CASSFLQGAGELFF.